Shown below are 24 T cell receptor beta chains from a single sample sequenced in a study of CD8+CD57+ T cells in acquired aplastic anemia. TCR beta VDJ and CDR3 profiling used genomic DNA as template. Each CDR3 protein gets one entry after TCRdb re-called the reads with MiXCR. The table records about 80,000 distinct CDR3 sequences, more than 40% of them present only once. Material for sequencing was sorted CD4+, CD8+, or CD8+CD57+ T cells (not recorded which) from PBMCs. These receptors were collected from a human donor in good health, serving as a control.

The genes are TRBV2 and TRBJ1-2, with D maybe TRBD1 (5 bases). The germline gives CDR1 SNHLY, CDR2 FYNNEI. V was trimmed by 7 bases and J by 7 bases, leaving 10 bases between them. This CDR3 region has 11 residues. CDR3 DNA sequence: TGTGCCAGCACTATAGGGACTGGCTACACCTTC. Translated, it gives CASTIGTGYTF.

This chain links TRBV19 with TRBJ2-3; 9 bases line up with TRBD2. Per the germline V gene, CDR1 is LNHDA and CDR2 is SQIVND (reference sequence). The V segment lost 4 bases and the J segment 0 bases; nucleotides outside the gene matches: 14. This CDR3 has 19 amino acids. CDR3 amino acids: CASSKEASGDLLSTDTQYF. The CDR3 DNA follows: TGTGCCAGTAGTAAGGAGGCTAGCGGGGACTTACTTAGCACAGATACGCAGTATTTT.

The gene calls are TRBV11-2 and TRBJ2-7; 14 nucleotides line up with TRBD2. CDR1 and CDR2 (germline): SGHAT, FQNNGV. The CDR3 has 18 residues. V lost 4 bases and J lost 4; bases outside the gene matches: 12. In DNA form, the CDR3 reads TGTGCCAGCAGCTCCTATCCCGCGACTAGCGGGGGGGGTTACGAGCAGTACTTC. Protein sequence: CASSSYPATSGGGYEQYF.

This chain uses TRBV25-1 with TRBJ2-3, with D unresolved. Germline CDR1 MGHDK, CDR2 SYGVNS. The V end lost 8 bases, the J end lost 0 bases, and 6 bases lay between the germline ends. The CDR3 runs 12 residues. In nucleotides, the CDR3 is TGTGCCAGCGTAGATAGCACAGATACGCAGTATTTT. This gives the protein CASVDSTDTQYF.

This clonotype was seen ten or more times. The rearrangement uses TRBV4-1 and TRBJ2-5, with TRBD1 matching over 9 bases. The ends lost 1 base at V and 4 bases at J; junction bases unmatched: 4. The germline gives CDR1 MGHRA, CDR2 YSYEKL. This CDR3 contains 15 residues. DNA for the CDR3: TGCGCCAGCAGCCAAGTCCTGACAGGGGGAGAGACCCAGTACTTC. As protein: CASSQVLTGGETQYF.

Worth noting for this clonotype: Sequence at one end of the junction differs from germline and may be a read error. V and J are TRBV25-1 and TRBJ2-3; TRBD2 matches at 8 bases. Germline V gene data show CDR1 as MGHDK and CDR2 as SYGVNS. The CDR3 length is 11 residues. The CDR3 nucleotides read TGTGCCAGCCGAGCGGGAGATTCGCAGTATTTT. The encoded protein is CASRAGDSQYF.

The chain combines TRBV12-3 or TRBV12-4 with TRBJ1-1; possible D gene TRBD1, 5 bases. The length of the CDR3 is 14 residues. Trimming removed 1 base from V and 4 bases from J, with 10 bases in between. As DNA, the CDR3 is TGTGCCAGCAGTTTAGTACTAAGGGGCACTGAAGCTTTCTTT. The encoded protein is CASSLVLRGTEAFF.

This clonotype was counted many times. The chain links TRBV20-1 to TRBJ1-5, with 8 nucleotides matching TRBD1. Germline CDR1 reads DFQATT; CDR2 reads SNEGSKA (reference sequence). Unmatched junction bases numbered 12, after V lost 5 bases and J lost 9 bases. This CDR3 spans 14 amino acids. In DNA, the CDR3 is TGCAGTGCTGGGACAGGTGAGAAGTTGGGGCCCCAGCATTTT. It codes for CSAGTGEKLGPQHF.

The chain couples TRBV7-8 to TRBJ2-7; D is unresolved. This CDR3 is 13 amino acids long. Looked up from germline, CDR1 is SGHVS and CDR2 is FQNEAQ. Trimming left V 1 base short and J 3 bases short, with 7 bases between. CDR3 region: CASSLEIGYEQYF. The CDR3 DNA sequence: TGTGCCAGCAGCTTAGAGATCGGCTACGAGCAGTACTTC.

This clonotype was counted ten times or more. The gene calls are TRBV2 and TRBJ1-4; D possibly corresponds to TRBD1 (6 bases). The ends were cut back, 2 bases at V and 8 bases at J, with 15 bases in the middle. There are 15 residues in the CDR3. Germline V gives CDR1 SNHLY, CDR2 FYNNEI. The CDR3 DNA is TGTGCCAGCAGTGAATTTGCAGGGGATGGGGAAAAACTGTTTTTT. Translation gives CASSEFAGDGEKLFF.

The rearrangement uses TRBV12-3 or TRBV12-4 and TRBJ2-7; 8 bases line up with TRBD1. The CDR3 covers 14 residues. With 4 bases clipped from V and 3 bases from J, the junction kept 5 bases outside the gene matches. CDR3 bases: TGTGCCAGCAGTTACTTACAGGGGGTCTACGAGCAGTACTTC. Its protein product is CASSYLQGVYEQYF.

The chain couples TRBV4-3 to TRBJ2-7, with D uncertain. The V end lost 5 bases, the J end lost 5 bases, and 13 bases lay between the germline ends. This CDR3 has 13 amino acids. CDR1 and CDR2 from the germline V gene are LGHNA and YSLEER. The CDR3 region has the DNA TGCGCCAGCAGCTTGGTGTGGGGTAACGAGCAGTACTTC. It encodes CASSLVWGNEQYF.

The genes are TRBV19 and TRBJ1-2, with TRBD1 identical over 8 bases. The V gene's germline CDR1 is LNHDA and CDR2 SQIVND (reference sequence). This CDR3 contains 14 residues. V lost 4 bases and J lost 8; bases outside the gene matches: 9. The CDR3 protein is CASSKSGTGNGYTF. The CDR3 DNA reads as TGTGCCAGTAGTAAATCCGGGACAGGCAACGGCTACACCTTC.

This clonotype was counted many times. The chain carries TRBV24-1 and TRBJ1-3; D is unresolved. This CDR3 is built from 13 residues. CDR1 is KGHDR and CDR2 is SFDVKD in the germline V gene. V gave up 3 bases and J gave up 4 bases, with 6 bases separating them. Written as DNA, the CDR3 is TGTGCCACCAGTGATCTTACCGGAAACACCATATATTTT. The encoded protein is CATSDLTGNTIYF.

In the case of this clonotype: A much larger clone differs by one base, so this may be a read error. DNA of the CDR3: TGTGCCAGCAGCTTAGATGGGAAGAGATCTGGCTACACCTTC. Translated: CASSLDGKRSGYTF. This chain uses TRBV11-3 with TRBJ1-2, with D unresolved. The CDR3 length is 14 residues. Looked up from germline, CDR1 is SGHNT and CDR2 is YENEEA. V was cut by 0 bases and J by 7 bases, with 12 bases left in between. Full variable domain (missing parts from reference TRBV11-3 and TRBJ1-2): EAGVVQSPRYKIIEKKQPVAFWCNPISGHNTLYWYLQNLGQGPELLIRYENEEAVDDSQLPKDRFSAERLKGVDSTLKIQPAELGDSAVYLCASSLDGKRSGYTFGSGTRLTVV.

This clonotype appeared many times. The J gene is TRBJ1-5, the V gene TRBV2; no reliable D call. The V end lost 7 bases, the J end lost 0 bases, and 10 bases lay between the germline ends. The germline V gene has CDR1 SNHLY and CDR2 FYNNEI. The CDR3 length is 14 residues. The CDR3 protein is CASKMIDSNQPQHF. DNA for the CDR3: TGTGCCAGCAAGATGATAGATAGCAATCAGCCCCAGCATTTT. Combining the CDR3 with reference TRBV2 and TRBJ1-5 gives the whole variable domain EPEVTQTPSHQVTQMGQEVILRCVPISNHLYFYWYRQILGQKVEFLVSFYNNEISEKSEIFDDQFSVERPDGSNFTLKIRSTKLEDSAMYFCASKMIDSNQPQHFGDGTRLSIL.

V usage is TRBV24-1 and J usage is TRBJ2-7, with unresolved D. V dropped 9 bases and J dropped 3 bases, with 5 bases sitting between them. This CDR3 has 10 amino acids. Looked up from germline, CDR1 is KGHDR and CDR2 is SFDVKD. The CDR3 is CATPVYEQYF. In DNA form, the CDR3 reads TGTGCCACCCCCGTCTACGAGCAGTACTTC.

The chain is built from TRBV14 and TRBJ1-4; D remains unclear. In germline, CDR1 is SGHDN, CDR2 FVKESK. V was cut by 1 base and J by 5 bases, with 11 bases left in between. This CDR3 contains 15 residues. The CDR3 DNA is TGTGCCAGCAGCCAAGTTAGACGAGAAAATGAAAAACTGTTTTTT. Amino acids: CASSQVRRENEKLFF. Full variable domain (rest looked up from reference TRBV14 and TRBJ1-4): EAGVTQFPSHSVIEKGQTVTLRCDPISGHDNLYWYRRVMGKEIKFLLHFVKESKQDESGMPNNRFLAERTGGTYSTLKVQPAELEDSGVYFCASSQVRRENEKLFFGSGTQLSVL.

The chain has TRBV7-9 and TRBJ1-2; D unclear. Trimming removed 4 bases at V and 0 bases at J, with 6 bases between. Germline V gene data show CDR1 as SEHNR and CDR2 as FQNEAQ (reference sequence). The CDR3 is made up of 13 amino acids. The chain's CDR3 is CASSSHTNYGYTF. The CDR3 DNA reads TGTGCCAGCAGCTCGCATACTAACTATGGCTACACCTTC. The full variable domain, in which reference TRBV7-9 and TRBJ1-2 provide the parts outside the CDR3, is DTGVSQNPRHKITKRGQNVTFRCDPISEHNRLYWYRQTLGQGPEFLTYFQNEAQLEKSRLLSDRFSAERPKGSFSTLEIQRTEQGDSAMYLCASSSHTNYGYTFGSGTRLTVV.

This clonotype was counted between two and nine times. This chain connects TRBV25-1 to TRBJ2-3, with 7 positions matching TRBD1. CDR3 size: 19 residues. Germline CDR1 MGHDK, CDR2 SYGVNS. V was clipped by 7 bases and J by 2 bases; unmatched bases: 21. This CDR3 is CASTLGTAPSWGYTDTQYF. For the CDR3, the DNA is TGTGCCAGCACCCTCGGGACAGCTCCTTCGTGGGGCTACACAGATACGCAGTATTTT.

The sample holds a few counts of this clonotype. The chain links TRBV20-1 to TRBJ2-2; TRBD1 or TRBD2 may be the D gene (6 bases each). The CDR3 covers 15 residues. V lost 1 base to trimming and J lost 1 base, with 10 bases between them. The germline gives CDR1 DFQATT, CDR2 SNEGSKA (reference sequence). CDR3 DNA: TGCAGTGCTAGAGGTCGGGGGCGGAACACCGGGGAGCTGTTTTTT. It yields the protein CSARGRGRNTGELFF.

J is TRBJ1-2 and V is TRBV25-1; TRBD1 matches 9 bases. From germline, CDR1 is MGHDK and CDR2 SYGVNS. The CDR3 loop spans 13 amino acids. V lost 5 bases, J lost 6 bases, and 4 bases stayed unmatched. The CDR3 DNA reads TGTGCCAGCAGTCGACAGGGGGGTGATGGCTACACCTTC. Protein sequence: CASSRQGGDGYTF.

In its sample, this clonotype was seen many times. V and J are TRBV12-3 or TRBV12-4 and TRBJ2-1; possibly TRBD1 for D (5 bases). V was shortened by 5 bases and J by 4 bases, with 15 bases between the two germline ends. The CDR3 totals 15 residues. CDR3 residues: CASSPSPTDYNEQFF. The CDR3 region has the DNA TGTGCCAGCAGTCCTTCCCCGACAGATTACAATGAGCAGTTCTTC.

As for this clonotype: An end of the junction differs from the germline gene, which may be a read error. The chain joins TRBV15 to TRBJ2-7, with 9 positions matching TRBD1. Germline V gene sequence: CDR1 LNHNV, CDR2 YYDKDF (reference sequence). The length of the CDR3 is 15 residues. The CDR3 DNA reads as TGTGCCGCCAGCATAGGGGGACAGGGTACCTACGAGCAGTACTTC. Its translation: CAASIGGQGTYEQYF.